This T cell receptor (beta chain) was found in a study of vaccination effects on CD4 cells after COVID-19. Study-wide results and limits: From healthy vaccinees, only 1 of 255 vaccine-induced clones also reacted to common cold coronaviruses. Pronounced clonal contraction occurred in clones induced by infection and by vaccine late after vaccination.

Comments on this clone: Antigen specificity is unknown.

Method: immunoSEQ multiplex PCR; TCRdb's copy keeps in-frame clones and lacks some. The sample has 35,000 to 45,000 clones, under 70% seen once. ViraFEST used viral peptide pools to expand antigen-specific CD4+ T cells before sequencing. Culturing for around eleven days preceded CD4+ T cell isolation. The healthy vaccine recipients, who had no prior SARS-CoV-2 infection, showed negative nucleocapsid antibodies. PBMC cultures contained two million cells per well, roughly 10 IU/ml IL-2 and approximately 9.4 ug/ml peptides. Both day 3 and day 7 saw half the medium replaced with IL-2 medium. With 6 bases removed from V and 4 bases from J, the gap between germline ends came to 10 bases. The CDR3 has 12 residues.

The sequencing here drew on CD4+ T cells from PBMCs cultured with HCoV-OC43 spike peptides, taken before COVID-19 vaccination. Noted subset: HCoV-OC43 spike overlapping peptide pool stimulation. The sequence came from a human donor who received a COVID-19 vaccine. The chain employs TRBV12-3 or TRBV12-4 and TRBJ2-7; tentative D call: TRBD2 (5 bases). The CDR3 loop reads CASSLRTYEQYF. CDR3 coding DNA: TGTGCCAGCAGCCTCAGGACTTACGAGCAGTACTTC.